This T cell receptor (beta chain) was retrieved from a study of T cells after yellow fever vaccination. Study observations and caveats: Contamination by abundant bulk-population clonotypes could be present in FACS-sorted repertoires.

This clonotype was observed a few times. The target antigen is unknown. This CDR3 is built from 18 residues. Germline lookup yields CDR1 SGHAT and CDR2 FQDESV (reference sequence). V was clipped by 3 bases and J by 4 bases, with 19 bases between them. As TCR cDNA was made by 5'RACE template switching, a universal primer site and UMIs were added. TCRdb ran MiXCR on the 5' RACE reads and lists one entry per CDR3 protein. The table shows a few hundred thousand distinct CDR3 sequences, with about a sixth occurring only once. The receptor was derived from a man younger than 35 who received the YFV17D yellow fever vaccine. V usage is TRBV11-1 and J usage is TRBJ2-6; D uncertain. The input for sequencing was PBMCs, taken about 5 days after the first yellow fever vaccination. CDR3 loop: CASSFSPDALRGANVLTF. DNA for the CDR3: TGTGCCAGCAGCTTCTCGCCGGACGCGCTGCGCGGGGCCAACGTCCTGACTTTC.